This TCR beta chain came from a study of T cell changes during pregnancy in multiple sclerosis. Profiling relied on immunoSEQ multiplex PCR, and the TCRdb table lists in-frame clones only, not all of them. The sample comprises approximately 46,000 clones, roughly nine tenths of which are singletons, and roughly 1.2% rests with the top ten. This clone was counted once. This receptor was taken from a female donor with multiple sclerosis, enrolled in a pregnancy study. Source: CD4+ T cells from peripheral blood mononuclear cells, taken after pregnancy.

CDR3 coding DNA: TGTGCCAGGGGAGGGGGGTTGAACACTGAAGCTTTCTTT. This codes for CARGGGLNTEAFF. The chain uses TRBV7-9 and TRBJ1-1, with D perhaps TRBD1 (6 bases). The CDR3 extends over 13 amino acids. Germline V gene data show CDR1 as SEHNR and CDR2 as FQNEAQ (reference sequence). V dropped 9 bases and J dropped 0 bases, with 11 bases sitting between them.